In its sample, the clone carrying this T cell receptor (beta chain) was seen a few times. Its antigen is unknown. The data stem from a study of T cell repertoires and HLA-DP antigens. Study at large: In vitro CD4+ alloreactivity was against HeLa-presented HLA-DP. Overall study results and limits: Pre-culture clonality, about 0.042, was far below sorted CD137+ clonality of about 0.4.

With 8 bases removed from V and 4 bases from J, the gap between germline ends came to 11 bases. Germline CDR1 and CDR2: SEHNR and FQNEAQ (reference sequence). The CDR3 is 13 residues long. Assay used: immunoSEQ multiplex PCR; TCRdb lists only in-frame clones, some missing. Of about 73,000 clones in the sample, over 75% were seen once. The receptor was derived from a man in his 60s in good health and CMV-seronegative. Sequencing input: CD4+ T cells from PBMCs. The chain links TRBV7-9 to TRBJ2-2; a possible D gene is TRBD2 (5 bases). CDR3 DNA: TGTGCCAGCGAACTAGTCGGCACCGGGGAGCTGTTTTTT. This encodes CASELVGTGELFF.